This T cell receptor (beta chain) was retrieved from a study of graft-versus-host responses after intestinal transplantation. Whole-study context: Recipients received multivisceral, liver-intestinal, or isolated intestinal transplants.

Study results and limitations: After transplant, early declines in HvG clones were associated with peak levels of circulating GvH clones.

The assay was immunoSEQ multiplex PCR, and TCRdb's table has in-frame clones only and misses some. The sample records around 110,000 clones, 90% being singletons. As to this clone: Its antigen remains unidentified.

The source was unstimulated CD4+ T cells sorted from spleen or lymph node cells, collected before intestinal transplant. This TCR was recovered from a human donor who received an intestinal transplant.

Written as DNA, the CDR3 is TGTGCCAGCAGTGAAGGACAGGGCCTAAATGAGCAGTTCTTC. Protein sequence: CASSEGQGLNEQFF. V gene TRBV6-1 combines with J gene TRBJ2-1, with TRBD1 matching over 7 bases. With 1 base clipped from V and 7 bases from J, the junction kept 4 bases outside the gene matches. The CDR3 contains 14 residues. The germline gives CDR1 MNHNS, CDR2 SASEGT.